The 22 T cell receptor beta chains reported below all come from one sample, sequenced in a study of regulatory T cells in long-lasting Graves disease. The time point was: persistent/refractory GD, antithyroid drugs over 5 years with positive TRAb. RNA extracted from PBMCs served as the sequencing template. Through Arm-PCR of CDR3 regions and iRepertoire HTBI primers, TCR beta libraries were built. TCRdb used MiXCR to reprocess the multiplex PCR reads, holding one entry per CDR3 protein. The profile shows under 450,000 distinct CDR3 sequences, 20% to 30% of them singletons. The sample was peripheral blood mononuclear cells (PBMCs), taken when the disease was refractory, from a patient treated with antithyroid drugs. The receptors were gathered from a female donor with Graves disease.

This clonotype turned up a few times. The chain couples TRBV3-1 to TRBJ1-2, with D hard to call. This CDR3 has 14 residues. Germline V gives CDR1 LGHDT, CDR2 YNNKEL (reference sequence). V was shortened by 0 bases and J by 8 bases, with 13 bases between the two germline ends. The CDR3 reads CASSQDNVGMGYTF. CDR3 bases: TGTGCCAGCAGCCAAGATAACGTGGGGATGGGCTACACCTTC.

In this sample, this clonotype turned up many times. The chain's CDR3 is CATSDLASASETQYF. The CDR3 DNA is TGTGCCACCAGTGATCTCGCCAGCGCGAGTGAGACCCAGTACTTC. The rearrangement joins TRBV24-1 to TRBJ2-5; D unresolved. Trimming left V 3 bases short and J 5 bases short, with 15 bases between. Germline lookup yields CDR1 KGHDR and CDR2 SFDVKD. The CDR3 is made up of 15 amino acids.

Of note for this clonotype: Germline and junction disagree at one end, which may indicate a read error. The chain is built from TRBV5-1 and TRBJ1-2, with a weak D call TRBD1 (6 bases). Germline V gene lookup returns CDR1 SGHRS and CDR2 YFSETQ. The CDR3 extends over 13 amino acids. This CDR3 reads CASSPGVGYDYTF. CDR3 nucleotide sequence: TGCGCCAGCAGCCCAGGGGTTGGCTATGACTACACCTTC.

This clonotype has a count of ten or more. The rearrangement joins TRBV6-2 or TRBV6-3 to TRBJ1-5, with D hard to call. Germline assignment: CDR1 MNHEY and CDR2 SVGEGT. The CDR3 contains 14 residues. Trimming pared 4 bases from V and 6 bases from J, leaving 13 bases between. CDR3 amino acids: CASSLGPIGQPQHF. The CDR3 bases are TGTGCCAGCAGTTTAGGCCCAATTGGTCAGCCCCAGCATTTT.

This clonotype was detected many times. This chain uses TRBV11-2 with TRBJ1-5; unclear D gene. Per the germline V gene, CDR1 is SGHAT and CDR2 is FQNNGV. The CDR3 is 13 amino acids. The V gene lost 3 bases and the J gene lost 7 bases, with 10 bases spanning the gap. CDR3 sequence reads: CASSLTPPQPQHF. The CDR3 DNA sequence: TGTGCCAGCAGCTTGACGCCGCCCCAGCCCCAGCATTTT.

The rearrangement links TRBV5-5 to TRBJ2-3; maybe TRBD1 (6 bases). The V end lost 4 bases, the J end lost 5 bases, and 20 bases lay between the germline ends. This CDR3 spans 16 amino acids. Germline loops: CDR1 SGHKS, CDR2 YYEKEE (reference sequence). The CDR3 DNA reads as TGTGCCAGCAGCCAAGGGACACCGACTGTGGTAGATACGCAGTATTTT. This codes for CASSQGTPTVVDTQYF. Filled out from reference TRBV5-5 and TRBJ2-3, the complete variable domain reads DAGVTQSPTHLIKTRGQQVTLRCSPISGHKSVSWYQQVLGQGPQFIFQYYEKEERGRGNFPDRFSARQFPNYSSELNVNALLLGDSALYLCASSQGTPTVVDTQYFGPGTRLTVL.

For this clonotype: A read error is possible here, since a much larger clone lies one base away. The V and J genes are TRBV2 and TRBJ2-7, with D unresolved. The germline CDR1 and CDR2 sequences are SNHLY and FYNNEI. This CDR3 region has 12 residues. The CDR3 DNA sequence: TGTGTCAGCAGTGTTGAAATTTACGAGCAGTACTTC. Residues: CVSSVEIYEQYF.

This clonotype was observed a handful of times. CDR3 DNA sequence: TGTGCCAGCAGCCGCCCGCTACAGGTATTGAACACTGAAGCTTTCTTT. Protein sequence: CASSRPLQVLNTEAFF. J is TRBJ1-1 and V is TRBV7-9; possibly TRBD1 for D (5 bases). The CDR3 loop spans 16 amino acids. Trimming pared 5 bases from V and 0 bases from J, leaving 16 bases between. From germline, CDR1 is SEHNR and CDR2 FQNEAQ (reference sequence).

V and J are TRBV27 and TRBJ2-1, with D unresolved. V was clipped by 3 bases and J by 6 bases, with 15 bases between them. The CDR3 is 15 residues long. Germline V lookup: CDR1 MNHEY, CDR2 SMNVEV (reference sequence). The CDR3 DNA reads as TGTGCCAGCAGTTTGAGGCTAGTCGGTTCCAATGAGCAGTTCTTC. This sequence encodes CASSLRLVGSNEQFF.

As to this clonotype: This may be a read error, as it is one base from a much larger clone. Likely a read error: the CDR3 ends without its conserved phenylalanine or tryptophan. V usage is TRBV10-3 and J usage is TRBJ2-7, with D uncertain. The germline V gene encodes CDR1 ENHRY and CDR2 SYGVKD. This CDR3 has 12 amino acids. Trimming removed 8 bases at V and 2 bases at J, with 10 bases between. CDR3 coding DNA: TGTGCCATCTCAGAACGTACCTACGAGCAGTACTCC. Its protein product is CAISERTYEQYS.

The CDR3 nucleotides are TGTGCCTGGAGTCAGACTAGCGGGAGCTCCGATGAGCAGTTCTTC. This gives the protein CAWSQTSGSSDEQFF. The gene calls are TRBV30 and TRBJ2-1; 12 nucleotides align to TRBD2. This CDR3 has 15 residues. Germline V CDR1 and CDR2: GTSNPN, SVGIG (reference sequence). J gave up 8 bases and V 2 bases, and 7 bases lay outside the gene matches.

This clonotype was seen more than once but under ten times. This chain joins TRBV5-1 and TRBJ2-5; D unclear. The CDR3 loop spans 14 amino acids. Germline CDR1 SGHRS, CDR2 YFSETQ. The germline V and J ends were trimmed by 0 bases and 2 bases, with 8 bases remaining between them. The CDR3 protein is CASSLDSLQETQYF. As DNA, the CDR3 is TGCGCCAGCAGCTTGGACAGCCTACAAGAGACCCAGTACTTC. Full variable domain (remainder filled in from reference TRBV5-1 and TRBJ2-5): KAGVTQTPRYLIKTRGQQVTLSCSPISGHRSVSWYQQTPGQGLQFLFEYFSETQRNKGNFPGRFSGRQFSNSRSEMNVSTLELGDSALYLCASSLDSLQETQYFGPGTRLLVL.

In the case of this clonotype: At one end the junction does not follow the germline gene, possibly because of a read error. The V and J genes are TRBV12-3 or TRBV12-4 and TRBJ2-2; D may correspond to TRBD1 or TRBD2 (5 bases each). The CDR3 extends over 13 amino acids. The CDR3 DNA reads as TGTGCCAGCAGTTTATCTGGGACCGGGGAGCTGCTTTTT. Its protein is CASSLSGTGELLF.

In nucleotides, the CDR3 is TGTGCCAGCAGTGACGGGGCAGGGGCGACATACGAGCAGTACTTC. Translated, it gives CASSDGAGATYEQYF. The chain employs TRBV2 and TRBJ2-7; a possible D gene is TRBD1 (6 bases). The V end lost 3 bases, the J end lost 4 bases, and 16 bases lay between the germline ends. Per the germline V gene, CDR1 is SNHLY and CDR2 is FYNNEI. This CDR3 contains 15 residues. Together with reference TRBV2 and TRBJ2-7, the CDR3 gives the full variable domain: EPEVTQTPSHQVTQMGQEVILRCVPISNHLYFYWYRQILGQKVEFLVSFYNNEISEKSEIFDDQFSVERPDGSNFTLKIRSTKLEDSAMYFCASSDGAGATYEQYFGPGTRLTVT.

This clonotype was picked up many times. The chain links TRBV2 to TRBJ2-7; 7 bases agree with TRBD1. This CDR3 has 15 residues. Germline CDR1 SNHLY, CDR2 FYNNEI. V lost 4 bases, J lost 3 bases, and 9 bases stayed unmatched. The DNA for the CDR3 is TGTGCCAGCAGTGTGGAGACAGGGACCTTCTACGAGCAGTACTTC. Translation: CASSVETGTFYEQYF.

This clonotype was seen at least ten times. The V call is TRBV12-3 or TRBV12-4, the J call TRBJ2-7; D call uncertain. This CDR3 has 13 amino acids. Trimming took 5 bases from V and 4 from J, leaving 12 bases between them. CDR3 sequence (DNA): TGTGCCAGCAGTCACCCATCCCAATACGAGCAGTACTTC. Its translation: CASSHPSQYEQYF.

The table lists this clonotype with a few counts. CDR3 sequence reads: CASSYGTGLFQPQHF. The CDR3 bases are TGTGCCAGCAGTTACGGGACAGGGTTATTTCAGCCCCAGCATTTT. V is TRBV6-2 or TRBV6-3 and J is TRBJ1-5, with 9 positions matching TRBD1. This CDR3 has 15 amino acids. Germline V lookup: CDR1 MNHEY, CDR2 SVGEGT. The V segment lost 2 bases and the J segment 6 bases; nucleotides outside the gene matches: 5.

The rearrangement joins TRBV11-2 to TRBJ2-2; 8 bases are a match to TRBD1. Trimming cost V 3 bases and J 7 bases; bases outside gene matches: 4. Germline V gene lookup returns CDR1 SGHAT and CDR2 FQNNGV. CDR3 length equals 14 residues. CDR3 amino acids: CASSLDRVVGELFF. The CDR3 DNA reads TGTGCCAGCAGCTTGGACAGGGTGGTCGGGGAGCTGTTTTTT.

This clonotype was seen ten or more times. The chain has TRBV2 and TRBJ1-6; no firm D call. The V end was cut by 8 bases, the J end by 4 bases, with 9 bases between. The CDR3 is made up of 13 amino acids. Germline CDR1 reads SNHLY; CDR2 reads FYNNEI. The CDR3 region has the DNA TGTGCCAGCTCGGGGAAGTATAATTCACCCCTCCACTTT. Encoded protein: CASSGKYNSPLHF.

This clonotype appeared a few times. This chain uses TRBV5-1 with TRBJ2-3; tentative D call: TRBD1 (5 bases). Germline values: CDR1 SGHRS, CDR2 YFSETQ. This CDR3 comprises 14 residues. Between the trimmed V and J ends, which lost 1 base and 2 bases, there was a span of 8 bases. CDR3 in DNA: TGCGCCAGCAGCTTGACAGGATTCACAGATACGCAGTATTTT. Its protein product is CASSLTGFTDTQYF.

This clonotype was seen many times. The chain combines TRBV2 with TRBJ1-2; 8 bases map to TRBD1. Germline V CDR1 and CDR2: SNHLY, FYNNEI. The CDR3 is 16 amino acids. J gave up 5 bases and V 4 bases, and 12 bases lay outside the gene matches. CDR3 sequence (DNA): TGTGCCAGCAGTGCCTCGGTGGACAGGGATGTGTATGGCTACACCTTC. Translated, it gives CASSASVDRDVYGYTF.

Details on this clonotype: With only one base between it and a far larger clone, this is likely a read error. This chain joins TRBV28 and TRBJ2-1; 9 positions agree with TRBD2. Germline V gene data show CDR1 as MDHEN and CDR2 as SYDVKM. V dropped 8 bases and J dropped 10; count of bases not matched to a gene: 18. CDR3 length equals 16 residues. The CDR3 reads CASPPAGVAGAYEQFF. The CDR3, as DNA: TGTGCCAGCCCGCCAGCAGGGGTAGCGGGAGCCTACGAGCAGTTCTTC.